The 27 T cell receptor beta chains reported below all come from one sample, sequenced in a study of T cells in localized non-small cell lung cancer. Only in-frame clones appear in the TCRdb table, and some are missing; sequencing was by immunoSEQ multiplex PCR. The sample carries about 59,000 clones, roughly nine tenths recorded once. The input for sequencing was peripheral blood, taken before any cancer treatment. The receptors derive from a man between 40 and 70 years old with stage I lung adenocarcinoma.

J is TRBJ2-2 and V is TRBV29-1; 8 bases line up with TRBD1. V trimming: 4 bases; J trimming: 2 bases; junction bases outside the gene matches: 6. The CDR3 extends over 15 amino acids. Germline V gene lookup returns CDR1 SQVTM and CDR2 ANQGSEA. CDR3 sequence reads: CSVGQGTSNTGELFF. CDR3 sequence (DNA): TGCAGCGTTGGACAGGGGACAAGCAACACCGGGGAGCTGTTTTTT.

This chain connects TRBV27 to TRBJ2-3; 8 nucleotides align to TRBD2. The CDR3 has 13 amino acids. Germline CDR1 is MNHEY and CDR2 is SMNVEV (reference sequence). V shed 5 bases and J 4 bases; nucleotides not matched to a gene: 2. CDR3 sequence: CASSTSGPDTQYF. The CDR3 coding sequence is TGTGCCAGCAGTACTAGCGGACCAGATACGCAGTATTTT.

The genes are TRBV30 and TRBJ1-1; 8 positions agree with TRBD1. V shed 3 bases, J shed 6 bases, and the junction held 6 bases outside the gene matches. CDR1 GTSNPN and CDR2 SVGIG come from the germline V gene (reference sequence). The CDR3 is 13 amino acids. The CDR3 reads CAWSGQGWAEAFF. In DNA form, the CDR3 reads TGTGCCTGGAGCGGACAGGGATGGGCTGAAGCTTTCTTT. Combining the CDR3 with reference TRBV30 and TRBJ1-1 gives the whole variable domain SQTIHQWPATLVQPVGSPLSLECTVEGTSNPNLYWYRQAAGRGLQLLFYSVGIGQISSEVPQNLSASRPQDRQFILSSKKLLLSDSGFYLCAWSGQGWAEAFFGQGTRLTVV.

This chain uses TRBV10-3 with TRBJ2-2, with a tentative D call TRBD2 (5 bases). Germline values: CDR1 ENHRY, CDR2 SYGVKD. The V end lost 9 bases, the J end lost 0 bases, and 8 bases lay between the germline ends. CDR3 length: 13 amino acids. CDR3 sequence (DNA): TGTGCCATAGCGGACGCGAACACCGGGGAGCTGTTTTTT. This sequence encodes CAIADANTGELFF.

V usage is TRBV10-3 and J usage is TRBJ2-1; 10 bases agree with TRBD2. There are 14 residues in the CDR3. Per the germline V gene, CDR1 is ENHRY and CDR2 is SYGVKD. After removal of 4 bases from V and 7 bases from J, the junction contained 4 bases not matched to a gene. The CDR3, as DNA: TGTGCCATCAGTGTGTCTAGCGGGAGTAATGAGCAGTTCTTC. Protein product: CAISVSSGSNEQFF.

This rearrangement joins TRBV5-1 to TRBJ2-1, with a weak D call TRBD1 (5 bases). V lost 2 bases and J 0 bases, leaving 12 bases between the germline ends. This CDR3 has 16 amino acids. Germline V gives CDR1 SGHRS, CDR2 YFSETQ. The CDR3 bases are TGCGCCAGCAGCTTAGGTTGGACAAACTCCTACAATGAGCAGTTCTTC. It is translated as CASSLGWTNSYNEQFF.

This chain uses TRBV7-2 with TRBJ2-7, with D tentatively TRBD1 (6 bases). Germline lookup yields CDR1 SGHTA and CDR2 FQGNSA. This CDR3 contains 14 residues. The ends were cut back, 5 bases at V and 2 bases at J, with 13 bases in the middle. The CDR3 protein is CASSRTGGPYEQYF. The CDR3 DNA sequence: TGTGCCAGCAGCCGGACTGGGGGCCCCTACGAGCAGTACTTC. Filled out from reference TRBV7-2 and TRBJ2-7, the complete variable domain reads GAGVSQSPSNKVTEKGKDVELRCDPISGHTALYWYRQSLGQGLEFLIYFQGNSAPDKSGLPSDRFSAERTGGSVSTLTIQRTQQEDSAVYLCASSRTGGPYEQYFGPGTRLTVT.

The CDR3 DNA sequence: TGTGCCAGCAGTTTAACAGGTCCCTATGGCTACACCTTC. Protein sequence: CASSLTGPYGYTF. The gene calls are TRBV28 and TRBJ1-2, with D possibly TRBD1 on 5 matching bases. This CDR3 contains 13 residues. The V gene lost 2 bases and the J gene lost 4 bases, with 8 bases spanning the gap. Germline loops: CDR1 MDHEN, CDR2 SYDVKM.

The CDR3 sequence: CASSQVVSRREGPKTQYF. The CDR3 DNA sequence: TGCGCCAGCAGCCAAGTTGTCTCAAGGCGGGAGGGCCCCAAGACCCAGTACTTC. This chain connects TRBV4-1 to TRBJ2-5; 9 nucleotides line up with TRBD2. The CDR3 is made up of 18 amino acids. J lost 6 bases, V lost 1 base, and 15 bases had no gene match. Germline V gives CDR1 MGHRA, CDR2 YSYEKL.

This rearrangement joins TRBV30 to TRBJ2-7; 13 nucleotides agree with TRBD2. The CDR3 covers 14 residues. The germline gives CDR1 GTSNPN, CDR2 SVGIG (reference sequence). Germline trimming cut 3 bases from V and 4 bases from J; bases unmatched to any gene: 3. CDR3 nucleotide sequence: TGTGCCTGGAGACTAGCGGGAGGGCGGTACGAGCAGTACTTC. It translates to CAWRLAGGRYEQYF.

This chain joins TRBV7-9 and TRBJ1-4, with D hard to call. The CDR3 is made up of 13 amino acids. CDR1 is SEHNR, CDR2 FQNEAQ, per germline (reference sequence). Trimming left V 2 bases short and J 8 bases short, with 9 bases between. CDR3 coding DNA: TGTGCCAGCAGCTTACGGCAGCTGGAAAAACTGTTTTTT. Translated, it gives CASSLRQLEKLFF.

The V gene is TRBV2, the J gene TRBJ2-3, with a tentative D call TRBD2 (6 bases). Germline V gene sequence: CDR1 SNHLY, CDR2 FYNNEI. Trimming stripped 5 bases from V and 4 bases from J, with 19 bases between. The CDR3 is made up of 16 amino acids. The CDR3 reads CASSPTERERPDTQYF. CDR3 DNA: TGTGCCAGCAGTCCCACCGAACGGGAGAGGCCAGATACGCAGTATTTT.

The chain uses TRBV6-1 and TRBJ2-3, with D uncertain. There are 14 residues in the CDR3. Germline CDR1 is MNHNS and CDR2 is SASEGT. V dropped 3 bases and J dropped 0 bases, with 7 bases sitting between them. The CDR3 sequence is CASSDRVSTDTQYF. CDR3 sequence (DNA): TGTGCCAGCAGTGATAGGGTCAGCACAGATACGCAGTATTTT.

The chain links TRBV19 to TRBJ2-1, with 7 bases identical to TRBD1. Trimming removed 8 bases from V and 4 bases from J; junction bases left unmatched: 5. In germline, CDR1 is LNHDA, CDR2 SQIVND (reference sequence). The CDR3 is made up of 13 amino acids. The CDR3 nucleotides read TGTGCCAGTGGGGACAGCCTATACAATGAGCAGTTCTTC. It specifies CASGDSLYNEQFF.

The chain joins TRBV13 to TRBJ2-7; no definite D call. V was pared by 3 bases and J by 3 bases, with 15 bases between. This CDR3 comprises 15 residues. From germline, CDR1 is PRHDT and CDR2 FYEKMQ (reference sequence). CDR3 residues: CASSFATVSIYEQYF. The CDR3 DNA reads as TGTGCCAGCAGCTTTGCGACCGTGTCTATCTACGAGCAGTACTTC.

The CDR3 region has the DNA TGTGCCAGCAGCGGAGCGGTCACCGGGGAGCTGTTTTTT. Translation: CASSGAVTGELFF. The chain recombines TRBV7-3 with TRBJ2-2; TRBD2 is a possible D gene (5 bases). The CDR3 contains 13 residues. Per germline, CDR1 SGHTA and CDR2 FQGTGA. The V and J ends lost 5 bases and 4 bases respectively, with 8 bases between them.

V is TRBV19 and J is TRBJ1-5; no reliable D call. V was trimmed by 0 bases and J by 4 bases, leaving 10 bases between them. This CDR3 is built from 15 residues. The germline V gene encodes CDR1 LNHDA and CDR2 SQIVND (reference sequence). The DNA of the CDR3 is TGTGCCAGTAGTATAGAAACACTCAGGAATCAGCCCCAGCATTTT. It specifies CASSIETLRNQPQHF.

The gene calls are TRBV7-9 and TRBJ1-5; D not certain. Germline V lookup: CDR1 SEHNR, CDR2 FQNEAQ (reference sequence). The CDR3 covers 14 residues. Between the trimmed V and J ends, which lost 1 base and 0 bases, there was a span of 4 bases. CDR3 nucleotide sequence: TGTGCCAGCAGCTTAGATTATAGCAATCAGCCCCAGCATTTT. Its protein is CASSLDYSNQPQHF.

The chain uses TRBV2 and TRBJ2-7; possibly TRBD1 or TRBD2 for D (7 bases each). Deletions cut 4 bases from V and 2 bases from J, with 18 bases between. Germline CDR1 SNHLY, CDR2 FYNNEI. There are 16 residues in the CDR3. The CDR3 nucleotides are TGTGCCAGCAGTGGACAGGGACTACCCCTTCCCTACGAGCAGTACTTC. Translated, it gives CASSGQGLPLPYEQYF.

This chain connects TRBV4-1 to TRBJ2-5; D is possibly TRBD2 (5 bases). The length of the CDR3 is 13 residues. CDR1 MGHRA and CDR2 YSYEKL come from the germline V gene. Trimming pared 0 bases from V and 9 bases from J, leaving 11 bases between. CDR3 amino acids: CASSQDGQRAQYF. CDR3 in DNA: TGCGCCAGCAGCCAAGACGGCCAGAGGGCCCAGTACTTC.

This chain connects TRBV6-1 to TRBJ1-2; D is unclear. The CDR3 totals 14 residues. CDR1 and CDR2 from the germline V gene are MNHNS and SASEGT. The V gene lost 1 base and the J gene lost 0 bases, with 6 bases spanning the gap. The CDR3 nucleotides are TGTGCCAGCAGTGAAGGTTCGGCTAACTATGGCTACACCTTC. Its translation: CASSEGSANYGYTF.

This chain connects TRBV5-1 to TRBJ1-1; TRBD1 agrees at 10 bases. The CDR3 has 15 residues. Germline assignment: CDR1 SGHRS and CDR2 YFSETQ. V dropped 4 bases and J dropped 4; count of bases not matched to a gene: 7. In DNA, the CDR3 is TGCGCCAGCAGCCCAAGGACAGGGGGATTCACTGAAGCTTTCTTT. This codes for CASSPRTGGFTEAFF.

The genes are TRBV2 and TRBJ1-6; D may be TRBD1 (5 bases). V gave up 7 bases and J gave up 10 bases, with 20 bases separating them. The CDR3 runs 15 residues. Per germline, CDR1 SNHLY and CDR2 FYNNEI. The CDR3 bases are TGTGCCAGCACCCTTCTATGGGGGGGTCCCTCACCCCTCCACTTT. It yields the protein CASTLLWGGPSPLHF.

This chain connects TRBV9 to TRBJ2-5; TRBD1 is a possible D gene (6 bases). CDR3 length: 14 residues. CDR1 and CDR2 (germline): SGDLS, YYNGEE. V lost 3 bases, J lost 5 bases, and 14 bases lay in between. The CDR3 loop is CASSEEQGSETQYF. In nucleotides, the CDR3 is TGTGCCAGCAGCGAGGAACAGGGTTCGGAGACCCAGTACTTC.

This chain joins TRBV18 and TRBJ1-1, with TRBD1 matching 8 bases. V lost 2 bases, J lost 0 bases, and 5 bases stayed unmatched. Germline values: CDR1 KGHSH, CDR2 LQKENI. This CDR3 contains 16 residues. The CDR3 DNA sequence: TGTGCCAGCTCACCAGTAGGACAGGGCATGAACACTGAAGCTTTCTTT. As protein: CASSPVGQGMNTEAFF.

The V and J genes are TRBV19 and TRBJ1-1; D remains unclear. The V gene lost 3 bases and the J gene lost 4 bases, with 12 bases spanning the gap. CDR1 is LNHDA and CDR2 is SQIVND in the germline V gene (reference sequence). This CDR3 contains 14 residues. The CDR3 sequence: CASSIVPWGTEAFF. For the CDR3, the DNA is TGTGCCAGTAGTATCGTTCCTTGGGGCACTGAAGCTTTCTTT.

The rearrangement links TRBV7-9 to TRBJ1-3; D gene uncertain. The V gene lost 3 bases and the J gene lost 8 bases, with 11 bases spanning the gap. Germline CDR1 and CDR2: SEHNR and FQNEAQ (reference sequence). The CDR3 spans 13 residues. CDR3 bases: TGTGCCAGCAGCTTGTCCCTCCGGGACACCATATATTTT. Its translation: CASSLSLRDTIYF.